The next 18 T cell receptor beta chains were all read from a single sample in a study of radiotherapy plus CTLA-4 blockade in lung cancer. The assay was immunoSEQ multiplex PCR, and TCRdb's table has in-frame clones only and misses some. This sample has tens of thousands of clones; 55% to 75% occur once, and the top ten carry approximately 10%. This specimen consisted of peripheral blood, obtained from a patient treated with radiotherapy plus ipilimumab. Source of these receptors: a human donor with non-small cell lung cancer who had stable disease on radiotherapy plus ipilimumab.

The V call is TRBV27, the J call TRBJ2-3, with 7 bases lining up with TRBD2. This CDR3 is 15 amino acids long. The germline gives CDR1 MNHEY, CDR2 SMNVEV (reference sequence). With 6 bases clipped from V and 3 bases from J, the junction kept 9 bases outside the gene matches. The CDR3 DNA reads TGTGCCAGCAGGGGCCGGGAGGTTTGGACAGATACGCAGTATTTT. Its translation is CASRGREVWTDTQYF.

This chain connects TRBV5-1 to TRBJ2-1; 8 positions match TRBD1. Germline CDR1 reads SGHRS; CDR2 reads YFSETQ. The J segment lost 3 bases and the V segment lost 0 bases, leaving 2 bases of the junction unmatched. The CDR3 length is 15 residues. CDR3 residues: CASSLAGTGYNEQFF. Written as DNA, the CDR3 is TGCGCCAGCAGCTTGGCCGGGACAGGCTACAATGAGCAGTTCTTC.

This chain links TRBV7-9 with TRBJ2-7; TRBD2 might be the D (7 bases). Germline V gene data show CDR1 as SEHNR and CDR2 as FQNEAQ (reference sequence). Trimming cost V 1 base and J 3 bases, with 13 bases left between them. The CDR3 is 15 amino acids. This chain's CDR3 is CASSLEGGSVYEQYF. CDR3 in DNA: TGTGCCAGCAGCTTAGAGGGGGGGAGTGTCTACGAGCAGTACTTC.

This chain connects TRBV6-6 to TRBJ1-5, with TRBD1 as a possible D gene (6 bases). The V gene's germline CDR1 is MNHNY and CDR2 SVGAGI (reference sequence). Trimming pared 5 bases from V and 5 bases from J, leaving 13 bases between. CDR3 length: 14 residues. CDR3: CASSQQGFDQPQHF. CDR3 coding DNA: TGTGCCAGCAGTCAACAGGGTTTTGATCAGCCCCAGCATTTT.

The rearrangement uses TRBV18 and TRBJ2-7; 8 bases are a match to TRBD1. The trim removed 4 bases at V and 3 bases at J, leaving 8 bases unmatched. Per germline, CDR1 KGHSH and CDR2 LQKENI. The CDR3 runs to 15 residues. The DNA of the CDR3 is TGTGCCAGCTCACGTACCGGGACAGGAGACTACGAGCAGTACTTC. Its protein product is CASSRTGTGDYEQYF.

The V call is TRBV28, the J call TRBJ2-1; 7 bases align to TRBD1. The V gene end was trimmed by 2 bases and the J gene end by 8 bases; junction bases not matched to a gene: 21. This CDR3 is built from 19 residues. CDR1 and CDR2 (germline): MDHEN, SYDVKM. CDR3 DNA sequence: TGTGCCAGCAGTTTAGGGCCTCCCGACAGGGCAACTTCAAGCGATGAGCAGTTCTTC. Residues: CASSLGPPDRATSSDEQFF.

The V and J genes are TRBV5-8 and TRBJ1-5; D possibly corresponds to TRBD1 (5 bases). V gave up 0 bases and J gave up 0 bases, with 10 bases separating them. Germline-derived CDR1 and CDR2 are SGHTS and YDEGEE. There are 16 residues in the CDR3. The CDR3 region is CASSLASGVSNQPQHF. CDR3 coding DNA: TGTGCCAGCAGCTTGGCTTCGGGGGTTAGCAATCAGCCCCAGCATTTT.

CDR3 in DNA: TGTGCCAGCAGCTTCGGACAGGGTGATGAAAAACTGTTTTTT. This encodes CASSFGQGDEKLFF. The chain combines TRBV13 with TRBJ1-4; the match to TRBD1 covers 8 bases. Germline V gene data show CDR1 as PRHDT and CDR2 as FYEKMQ (reference sequence). This CDR3 region has 14 residues. V was clipped by 3 bases and J by 6 bases; unmatched bases: 3.

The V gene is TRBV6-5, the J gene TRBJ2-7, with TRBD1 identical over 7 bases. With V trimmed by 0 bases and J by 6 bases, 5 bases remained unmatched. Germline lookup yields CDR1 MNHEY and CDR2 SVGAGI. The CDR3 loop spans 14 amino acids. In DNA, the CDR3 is TGTGCCAGCAGTTACTCCGGGACAGTCCGCGAGCAGTACTTC. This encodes CASSYSGTVREQYF.

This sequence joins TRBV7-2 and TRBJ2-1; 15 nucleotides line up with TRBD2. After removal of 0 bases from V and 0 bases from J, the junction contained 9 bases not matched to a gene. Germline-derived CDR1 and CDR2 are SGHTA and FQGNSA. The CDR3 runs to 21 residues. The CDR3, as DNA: TGTGCCAGCAGCTTAGCCCCCGGGACTAGCGGGGGGCAAAGCTCCTACAATGAGCAGTTCTTC. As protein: CASSLAPGTSGGQSSYNEQFF.

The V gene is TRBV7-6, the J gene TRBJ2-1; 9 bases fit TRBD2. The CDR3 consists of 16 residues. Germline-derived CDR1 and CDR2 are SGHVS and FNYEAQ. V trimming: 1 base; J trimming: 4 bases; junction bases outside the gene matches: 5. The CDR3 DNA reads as TGTGCCAGCAGCTTAGACGTCGCGGGGGGGTACAATGAGCAGTTCTTC. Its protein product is CASSLDVAGGYNEQFF. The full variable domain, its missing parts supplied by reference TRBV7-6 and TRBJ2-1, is GAGVSQSPRYKVTKRGQDVALRCDPISGHVSLYWYRQALGQGPEFLTYFNYEAQQDKSGLPNDRFSAERPEGSISTLTIQRTEQRDSAMYRCASSLDVAGGYNEQFFGPGTRLTVL.

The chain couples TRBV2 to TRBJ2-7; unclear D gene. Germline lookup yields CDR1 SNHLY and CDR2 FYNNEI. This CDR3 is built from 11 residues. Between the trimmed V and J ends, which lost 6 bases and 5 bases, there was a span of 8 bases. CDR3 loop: CASSRYDEQYF. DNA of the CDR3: TGTGCCAGCAGCAGGTACGACGAGCAGTACTTC.

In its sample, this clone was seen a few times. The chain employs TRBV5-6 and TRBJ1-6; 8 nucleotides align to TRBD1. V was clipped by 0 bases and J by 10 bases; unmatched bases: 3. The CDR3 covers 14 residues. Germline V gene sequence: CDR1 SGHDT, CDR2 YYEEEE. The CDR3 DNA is TGTGCCAGCAGCTTGGGACAGGGGTGGTCACCCCTCCACTTT. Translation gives CASSLGQGWSPLHF.

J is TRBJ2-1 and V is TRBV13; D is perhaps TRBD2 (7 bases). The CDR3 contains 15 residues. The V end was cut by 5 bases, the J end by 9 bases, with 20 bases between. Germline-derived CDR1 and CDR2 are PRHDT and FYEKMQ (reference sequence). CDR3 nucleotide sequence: TGTGCCAGCAGCCCCAGGGGAGGGGTGCGGGGTGAGCAGTTCTTC. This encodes CASSPRGGVRGEQFF.

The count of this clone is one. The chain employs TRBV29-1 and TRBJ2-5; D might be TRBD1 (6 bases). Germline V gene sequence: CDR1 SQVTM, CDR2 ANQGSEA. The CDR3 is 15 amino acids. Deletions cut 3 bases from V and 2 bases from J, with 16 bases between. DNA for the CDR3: TGCAGCGTTGATGAGGGGTACAGGGCACAAGAGACCCAGTACTTC. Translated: CSVDEGYRAQETQYF.

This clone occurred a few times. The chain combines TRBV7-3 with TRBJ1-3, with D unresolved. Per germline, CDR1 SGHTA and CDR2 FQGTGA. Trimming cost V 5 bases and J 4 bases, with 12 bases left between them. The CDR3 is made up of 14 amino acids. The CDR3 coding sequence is TGTGCCAGCAGCCTCGACACCCGGGGAAACACCATATATTTT. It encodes CASSLDTRGNTIYF.

The CDR3 region has the DNA TGTGCCAGTAGTTCCGCCTTGCGGGGGCCGAACACTGAAGCTTTCTTT. Its translation: CASSSALRGPNTEAFF. The gene calls are TRBV19 and TRBJ1-1, with D maybe TRBD1 (6 bases). This CDR3 has 16 amino acids. V was trimmed by 5 bases and J by 1 base, leaving 17 bases between them. CDR1 and CDR2 from the germline V gene are LNHDA and SQIVND (reference sequence).

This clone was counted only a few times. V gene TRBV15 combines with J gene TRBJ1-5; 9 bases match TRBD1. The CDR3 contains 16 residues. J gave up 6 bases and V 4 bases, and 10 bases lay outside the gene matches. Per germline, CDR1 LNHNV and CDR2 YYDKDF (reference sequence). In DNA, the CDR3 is TGTGCCACCAGCACCCCATGGACAGGGGCGGGTCAGCCCCAGCATTTT. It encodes CATSTPWTGAGQPQHF.